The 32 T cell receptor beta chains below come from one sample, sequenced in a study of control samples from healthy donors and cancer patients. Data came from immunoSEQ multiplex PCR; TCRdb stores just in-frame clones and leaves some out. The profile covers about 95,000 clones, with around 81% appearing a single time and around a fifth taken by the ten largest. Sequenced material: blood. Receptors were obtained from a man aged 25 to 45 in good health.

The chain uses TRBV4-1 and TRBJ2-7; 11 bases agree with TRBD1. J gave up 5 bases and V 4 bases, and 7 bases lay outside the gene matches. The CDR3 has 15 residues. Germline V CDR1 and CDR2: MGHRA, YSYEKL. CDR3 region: CASSPNGQGANEQYF. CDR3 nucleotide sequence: TGCGCCAGCAGCCCTAACGGACAGGGGGCAAACGAGCAGTACTTC.

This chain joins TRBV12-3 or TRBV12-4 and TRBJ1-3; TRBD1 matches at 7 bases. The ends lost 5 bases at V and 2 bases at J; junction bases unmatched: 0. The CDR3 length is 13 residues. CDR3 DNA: TGTGCCAGCAGTGACAGGGCTGGAAACACCATATATTTT. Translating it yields CASSDRAGNTIYF.

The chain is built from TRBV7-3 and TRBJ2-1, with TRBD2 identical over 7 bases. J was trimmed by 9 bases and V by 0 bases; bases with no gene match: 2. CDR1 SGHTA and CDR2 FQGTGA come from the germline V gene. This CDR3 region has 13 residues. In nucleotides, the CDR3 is TGTGCCAGCAGCTTAACGGGCGGGAGTGAGCAGTTCTTC. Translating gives CASSLTGGSEQFF.

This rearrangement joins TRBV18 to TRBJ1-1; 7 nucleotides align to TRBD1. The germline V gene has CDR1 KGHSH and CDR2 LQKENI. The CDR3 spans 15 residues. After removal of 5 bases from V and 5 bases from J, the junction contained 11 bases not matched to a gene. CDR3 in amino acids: CASSAIRQGLTEAFF. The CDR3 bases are TGTGCCAGCTCAGCAATCCGACAGGGATTGACTGAAGCTTTCTTT.

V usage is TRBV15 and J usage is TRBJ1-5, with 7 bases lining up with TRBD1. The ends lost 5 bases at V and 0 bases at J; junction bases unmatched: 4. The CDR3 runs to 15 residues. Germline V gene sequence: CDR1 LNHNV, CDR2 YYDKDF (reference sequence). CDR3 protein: CATSSTGYSNQPQHF. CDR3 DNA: TGTGCCACCAGCTCGACAGGGTATAGCAATCAGCCCCAGCATTTT.

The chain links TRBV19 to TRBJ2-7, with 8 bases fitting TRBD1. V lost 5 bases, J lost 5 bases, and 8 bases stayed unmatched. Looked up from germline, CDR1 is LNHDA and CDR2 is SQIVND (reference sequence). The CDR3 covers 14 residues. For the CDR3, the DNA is TGTGCCAGTAGTCCAAGGTCAGGGGGCGACGAGCAGTACTTC. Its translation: CASSPRSGGDEQYF. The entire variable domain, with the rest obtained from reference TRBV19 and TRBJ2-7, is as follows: DGGITQSPKYLFRKEGQNVTLSCEQNLNHDAMYWYRQDPGQGLRLIYYSQIVNDFQKGDIAEGYSVSREKKESFPLTVTSAQKNPTAFYLCASSPRSGGDEQYFGPGTRLTVT.

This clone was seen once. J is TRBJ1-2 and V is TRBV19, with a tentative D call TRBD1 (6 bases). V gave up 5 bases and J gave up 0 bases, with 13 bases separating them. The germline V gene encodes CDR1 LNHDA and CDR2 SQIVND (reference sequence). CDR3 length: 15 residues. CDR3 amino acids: CASSRTGFPNYGYTF. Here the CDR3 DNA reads TGTGCCAGTAGTCGCACAGGGTTCCCTAACTATGGCTACACCTTC.

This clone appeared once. CDR3 DNA: TGTGCCAGCTCACCATTGGTAGCGGGGGCTCCGCTAGCCGATACGCAGTATTTT. Its translation is CASSPLVAGAPLADTQYF. V is TRBV18 and J is TRBJ2-3, with 9 bases lining up with TRBD2. The germline V gene encodes CDR1 KGHSH and CDR2 LQKENI. With V trimmed by 2 bases and J by 6 bases, 15 bases remained unmatched. This CDR3 spans 18 amino acids.

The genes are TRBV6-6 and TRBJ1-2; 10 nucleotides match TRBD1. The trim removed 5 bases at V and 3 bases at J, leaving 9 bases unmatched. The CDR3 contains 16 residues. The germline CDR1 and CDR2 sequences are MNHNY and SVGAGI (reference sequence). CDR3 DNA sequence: TGTGCCAGCAGTCCGACCGGGACAGGGGATGACTATGGCTACACCTTC. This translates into CASSPTGTGDDYGYTF.

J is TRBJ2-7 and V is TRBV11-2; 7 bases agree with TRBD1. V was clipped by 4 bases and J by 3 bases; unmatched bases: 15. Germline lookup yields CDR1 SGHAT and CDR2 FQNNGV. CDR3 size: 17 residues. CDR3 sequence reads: CASSSTLKGARIYEQYF. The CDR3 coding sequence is TGTGCCAGCAGCTCAACCCTGAAGGGGGCGAGGATCTACGAGCAGTACTTC.

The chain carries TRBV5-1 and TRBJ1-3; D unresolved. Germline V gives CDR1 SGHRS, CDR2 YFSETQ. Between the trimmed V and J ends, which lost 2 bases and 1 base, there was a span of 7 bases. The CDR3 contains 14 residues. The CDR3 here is CASSLPESGNTIYF. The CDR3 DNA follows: TGCGCCAGCAGCTTACCCGAGTCTGGAAACACCATATATTTT.

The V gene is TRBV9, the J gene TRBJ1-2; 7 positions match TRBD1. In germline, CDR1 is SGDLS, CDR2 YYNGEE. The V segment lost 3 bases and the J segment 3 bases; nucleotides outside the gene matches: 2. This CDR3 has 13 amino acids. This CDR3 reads CASSEGADYGYTF. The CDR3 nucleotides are TGTGCCAGCAGCGAGGGGGCCGACTATGGCTACACCTTC. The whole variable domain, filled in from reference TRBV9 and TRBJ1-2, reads DSGVTQTPKHLITATGQRVTLRCSPRSGDLSVYWYQQSLDQGLQFLIQYYNGEERAKGNILERFSAQQFPDLHSELNLSSLELGDSALYFCASSEGADYGYTFGSGTRLTVV.

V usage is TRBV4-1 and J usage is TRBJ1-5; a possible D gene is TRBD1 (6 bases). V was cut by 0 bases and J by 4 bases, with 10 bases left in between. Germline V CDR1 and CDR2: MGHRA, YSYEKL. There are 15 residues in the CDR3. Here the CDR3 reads CASSQDRTENQPQHF. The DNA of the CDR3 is TGCGCCAGCAGCCAAGACCGGACAGAAAATCAGCCCCAGCATTTT.

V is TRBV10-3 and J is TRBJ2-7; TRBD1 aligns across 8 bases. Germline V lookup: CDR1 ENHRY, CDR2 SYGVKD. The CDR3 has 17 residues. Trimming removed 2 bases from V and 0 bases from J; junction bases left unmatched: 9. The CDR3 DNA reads TGTGCCATCAGTGAGCCAGGACAGGGACCCAGCTCCTACGAGCAGTACTTC. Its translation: CAISEPGQGPSSYEQYF.

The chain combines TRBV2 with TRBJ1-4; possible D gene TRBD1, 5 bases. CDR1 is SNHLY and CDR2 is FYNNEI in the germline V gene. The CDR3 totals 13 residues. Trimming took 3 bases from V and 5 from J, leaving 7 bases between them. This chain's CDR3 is CASSDRENEKLFF. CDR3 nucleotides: TGTGCCAGCAGTGACAGGGAAAATGAAAAACTGTTTTTT.

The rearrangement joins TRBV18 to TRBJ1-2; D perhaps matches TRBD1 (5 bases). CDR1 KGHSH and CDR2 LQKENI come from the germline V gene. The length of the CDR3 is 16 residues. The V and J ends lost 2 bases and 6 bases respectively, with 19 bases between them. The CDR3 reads CASSPNAGTVIHGYTF. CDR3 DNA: TGTGCCAGCTCACCAAACGCAGGGACGGTGATCCATGGCTACACCTTC.

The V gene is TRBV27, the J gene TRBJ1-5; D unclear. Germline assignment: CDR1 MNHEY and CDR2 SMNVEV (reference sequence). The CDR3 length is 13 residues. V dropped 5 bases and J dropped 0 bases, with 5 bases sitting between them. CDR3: CASSRYSNQPQHF. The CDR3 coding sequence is TGTGCCAGCAGTCGATATAGCAATCAGCCCCAGCATTTT.

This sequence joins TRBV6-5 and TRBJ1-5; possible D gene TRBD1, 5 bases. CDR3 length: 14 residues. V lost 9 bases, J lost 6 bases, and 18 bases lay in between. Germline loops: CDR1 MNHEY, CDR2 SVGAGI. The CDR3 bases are TGTGCCAGTGACTGGGAGGGACGTGGTCAGCCCCAGCATTTT. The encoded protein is CASDWEGRGQPQHF.

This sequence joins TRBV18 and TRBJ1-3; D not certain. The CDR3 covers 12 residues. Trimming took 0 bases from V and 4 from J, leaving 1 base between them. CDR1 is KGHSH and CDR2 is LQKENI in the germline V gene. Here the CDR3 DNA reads TGTGCCAGCTCACCACCCGGAAACACCATATATTTT. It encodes CASSPPGNTIYF.

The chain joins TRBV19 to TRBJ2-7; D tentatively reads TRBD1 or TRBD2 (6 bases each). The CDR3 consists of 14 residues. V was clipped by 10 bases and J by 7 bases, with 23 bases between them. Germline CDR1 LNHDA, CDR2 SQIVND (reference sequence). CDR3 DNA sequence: TGTGCCACTGGCCCTTCACAGGACAGCGGGGAGCAGTACTTC. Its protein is CATGPSQDSGEQYF.

The CDR3 bases are TGTGCCAGCAGCCAAGTAGGGTTCCAACCAAGCACAGATACGCAGTATTTT. It yields the protein CASSQVGFQPSTDTQYF. The chain uses TRBV3-1 (or the pseudogene TRBV3-2) and TRBJ2-3; D not resolved. The V end was cut by 1 base, the J end by 0 bases, with 14 bases between. Germline loops: CDR1 LGHDT, CDR2 YNNKEL (reference sequence). This CDR3 region has 17 residues.

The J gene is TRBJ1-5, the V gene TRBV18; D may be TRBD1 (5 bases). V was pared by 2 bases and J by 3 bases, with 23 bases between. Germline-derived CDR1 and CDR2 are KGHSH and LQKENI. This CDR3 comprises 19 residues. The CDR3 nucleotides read TGTGCCAGCTCACCATTTCCATTTGGGGCAGGGATTATCAATCAGCCCCAGCATTTT. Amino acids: CASSPFPFGAGIINQPQHF. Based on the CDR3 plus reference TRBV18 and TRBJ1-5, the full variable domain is NAGVMQNPRHLVRRRGQEARLRCSPMKGHSHVYWYRQLPEEGLKFMVYLQKENIIDESGMPKERFSAEFPKEGPSILRIQQVVRGDSAAYFCASSPFPFGAGIINQPQHFGDGTRLSIL.

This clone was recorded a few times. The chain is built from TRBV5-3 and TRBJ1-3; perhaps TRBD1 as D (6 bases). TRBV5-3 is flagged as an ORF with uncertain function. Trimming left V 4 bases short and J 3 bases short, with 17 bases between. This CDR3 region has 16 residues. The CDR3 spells CARSLSDRIFGNTIYF. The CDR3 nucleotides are TGTGCCAGAAGCCTTTCCGACAGGATCTTTGGAAACACCATATATTTT.

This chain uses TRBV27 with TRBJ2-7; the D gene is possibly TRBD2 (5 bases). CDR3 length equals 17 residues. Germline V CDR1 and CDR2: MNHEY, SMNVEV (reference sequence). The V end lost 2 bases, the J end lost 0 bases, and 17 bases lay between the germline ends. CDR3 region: CASSLTSLGAVSYEQYF. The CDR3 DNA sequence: TGTGCCAGCAGTTTAACCTCCCTCGGAGCGGTCTCCTACGAGCAGTACTTC.

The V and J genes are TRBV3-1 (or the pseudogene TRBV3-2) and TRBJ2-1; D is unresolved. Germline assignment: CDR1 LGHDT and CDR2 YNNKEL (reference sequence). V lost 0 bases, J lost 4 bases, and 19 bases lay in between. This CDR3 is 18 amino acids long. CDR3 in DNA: TGTGCCAGCAGCCAAGATCTTGCCGGCTGGAGAAGATACAATGAGCAGTTCTTC. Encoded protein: CASSQDLAGWRRYNEQFF.

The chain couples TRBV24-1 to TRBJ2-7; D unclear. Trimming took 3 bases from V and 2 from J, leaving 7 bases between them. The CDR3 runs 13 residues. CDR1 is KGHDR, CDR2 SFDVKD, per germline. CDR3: CATSDHSTYEQYF. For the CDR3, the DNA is TGTGCCACCAGTGATCACAGTACCTACGAGCAGTACTTC.

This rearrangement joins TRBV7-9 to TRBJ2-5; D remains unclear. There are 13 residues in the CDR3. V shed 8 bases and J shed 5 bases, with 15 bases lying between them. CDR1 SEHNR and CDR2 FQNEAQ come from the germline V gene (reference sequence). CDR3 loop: CASGDRAVETQYF. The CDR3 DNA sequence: TGTGCCAGCGGTGATCGGGCTGTTGAGACCCAGTACTTC.

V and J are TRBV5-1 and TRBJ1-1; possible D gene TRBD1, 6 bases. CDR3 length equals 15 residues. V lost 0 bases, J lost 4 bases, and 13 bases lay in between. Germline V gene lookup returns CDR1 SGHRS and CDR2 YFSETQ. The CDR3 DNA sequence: TGCGCCAGCAGCTTGGATATGGGACAAATCACTGAAGCTTTCTTT. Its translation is CASSLDMGQITEAFF.

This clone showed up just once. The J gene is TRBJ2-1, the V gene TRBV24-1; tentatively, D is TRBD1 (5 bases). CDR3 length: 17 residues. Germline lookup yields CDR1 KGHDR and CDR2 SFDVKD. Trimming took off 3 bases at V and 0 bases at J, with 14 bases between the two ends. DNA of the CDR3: TGTGCCACCAGTGATCGAAAGTGGGGCGACTCCTACAATGAGCAGTTCTTC. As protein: CATSDRKWGDSYNEQFF.

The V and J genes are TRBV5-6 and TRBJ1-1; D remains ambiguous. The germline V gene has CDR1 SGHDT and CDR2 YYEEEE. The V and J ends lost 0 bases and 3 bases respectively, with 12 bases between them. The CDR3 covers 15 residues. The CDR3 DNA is TGTGCCAGCAGCTTGGCTCCATCAATCTACACTGAAGCTTTCTTT. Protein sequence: CASSLAPSIYTEAFF. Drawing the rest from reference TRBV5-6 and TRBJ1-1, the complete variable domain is DAGVTQSPTHLIKTRGQQVTLRCSPKSGHDTVSWYQQALGQGPQFIFQYYEEEERQRGNFPDRFSGHQFPNYSSELNVNALLLGDSALYLCASSLAPSIYTEAFFGQGTRLTVV.

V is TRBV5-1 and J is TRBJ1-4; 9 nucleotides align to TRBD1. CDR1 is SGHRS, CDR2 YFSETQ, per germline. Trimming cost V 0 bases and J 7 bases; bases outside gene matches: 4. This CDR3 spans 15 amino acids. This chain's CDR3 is CASSLAVGQGEKLFF. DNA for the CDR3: TGCGCCAGCAGCTTGGCCGTGGGACAGGGTGAAAAACTGTTTTTT. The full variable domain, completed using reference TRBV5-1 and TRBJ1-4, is KAGVTQTPRYLIKTRGQQVTLSCSPISGHRSVSWYQQTPGQGLQFLFEYFSETQRNKGNFPGRFSGRQFSNSRSEMNVSTLELGDSALYLCASSLAVGQGEKLFFGSGTQLSVL.

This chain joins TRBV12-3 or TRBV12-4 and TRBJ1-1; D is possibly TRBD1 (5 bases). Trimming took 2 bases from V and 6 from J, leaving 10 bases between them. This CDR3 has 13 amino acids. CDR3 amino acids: CASSLIRASEAFF. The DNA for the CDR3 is TGTGCCAGCAGTTTAATCAGGGCATCTGAAGCTTTCTTT.